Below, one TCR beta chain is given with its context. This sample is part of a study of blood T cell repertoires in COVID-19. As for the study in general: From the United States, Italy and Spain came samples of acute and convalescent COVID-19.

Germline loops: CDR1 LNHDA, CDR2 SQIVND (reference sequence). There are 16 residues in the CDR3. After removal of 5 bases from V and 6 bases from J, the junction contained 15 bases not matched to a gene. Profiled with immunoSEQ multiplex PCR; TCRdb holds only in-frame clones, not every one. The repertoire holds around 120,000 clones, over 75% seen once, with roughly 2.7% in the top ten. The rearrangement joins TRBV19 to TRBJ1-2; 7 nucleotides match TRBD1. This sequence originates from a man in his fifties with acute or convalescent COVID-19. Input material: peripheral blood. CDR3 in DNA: TGTGCCAGTAGTCAACCATCGACGGGACAGCTCAATGGCTACACCTTC. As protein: CASSQPSTGQLNGYTF. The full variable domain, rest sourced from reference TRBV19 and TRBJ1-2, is DGGITQSPKYLFRKEGQNVTLSCEQNLNHDAMYWYRQDPGQGLRLIYYSQIVNDFQKGDIAEGYSVSREKKESFPLTVTSAQKNPTAFYLCASSQPSTGQLNGYTFGSGTRLTVV.